These 2 T cell receptor beta chains were all obtained from the same sample, sequenced in a study of blood T cell repertoires in COVID-19. Some clones are missing from TCRdb's copy, which holds only in-frame ones; the method was immunoSEQ multiplex PCR. The data show 55,000 to 65,000 clones, 88% seen once. The specimen sequenced was peripheral blood. These TCRs come from a man in his fifties or sixties with acute or convalescent COVID-19.

The chain recombines TRBV5-1 with TRBJ1-4; D gene ambiguous. Germline V gives CDR1 SGHRS, CDR2 YFSETQ. CDR3 size: 13 residues. Trimming removed 2 bases from V and 8 bases from J, with 10 bases in between. CDR3 nucleotide sequence: TGCGCCAGCAGCTTAATGGGAGAGGAAAAACTGTTTTTT. It translates to CASSLMGEEKLFF. Supplemented by reference TRBV5-1 and TRBJ1-4, the full variable domain reads KAGVTQTPRYLIKTRGQQVTLSCSPISGHRSVSWYQQTPGQGLQFLFEYFSETQRNKGNFPGRFSGRQFSNSRSEMNVSTLELGDSALYLCASSLMGEEKLFFGSGTQLSVL.

This clone was observed a single time. V is TRBV7-3 and J is TRBJ1-1, with 7 bases identical to TRBD1. In germline, CDR1 is SGHTA, CDR2 FQGTGA. V was pared by 5 bases and J by 4 bases, with 4 bases of the junction left unmatched. The CDR3 is 13 amino acids. The CDR3 sequence: CASSPPGGTEAFF. CDR3 nucleotide sequence: TGTGCCAGCAGCCCCCCAGGGGGCACTGAAGCTTTCTTT.